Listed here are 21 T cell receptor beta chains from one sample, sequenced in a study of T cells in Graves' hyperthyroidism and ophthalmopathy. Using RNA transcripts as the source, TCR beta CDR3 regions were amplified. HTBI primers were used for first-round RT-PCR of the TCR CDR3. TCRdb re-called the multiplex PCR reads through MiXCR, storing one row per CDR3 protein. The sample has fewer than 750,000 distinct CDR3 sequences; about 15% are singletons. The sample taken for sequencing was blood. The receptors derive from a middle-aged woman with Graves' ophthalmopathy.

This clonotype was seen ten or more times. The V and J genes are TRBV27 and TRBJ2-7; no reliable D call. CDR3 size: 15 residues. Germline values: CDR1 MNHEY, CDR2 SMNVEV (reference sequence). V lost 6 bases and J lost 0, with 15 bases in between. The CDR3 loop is CASSPSRRFSYEQYF. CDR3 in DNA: TGTGCCAGCAGCCCCTCCAGGCGCTTCTCCTACGAGCAGTACTTC.

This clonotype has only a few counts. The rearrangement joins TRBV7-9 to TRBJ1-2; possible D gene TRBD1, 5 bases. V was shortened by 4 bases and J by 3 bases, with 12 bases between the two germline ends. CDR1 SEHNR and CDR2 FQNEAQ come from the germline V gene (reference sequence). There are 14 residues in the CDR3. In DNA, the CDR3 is TGTGCCAGCAGCTCCTTGGGGGGAGACTATGGCTACACCTTC. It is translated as CASSSLGGDYGYTF.

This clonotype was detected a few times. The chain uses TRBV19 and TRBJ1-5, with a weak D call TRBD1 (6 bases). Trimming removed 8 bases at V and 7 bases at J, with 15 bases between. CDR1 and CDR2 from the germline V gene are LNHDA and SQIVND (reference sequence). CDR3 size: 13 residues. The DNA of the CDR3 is TGTGCCAGTGCGGGGGGGGGCGGGCAGCCCCAGCATTTT. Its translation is CASAGGGGQPQHF.

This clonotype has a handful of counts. CDR3 residues: CAWSVLHNYGYTF. The CDR3 region has the DNA TGTGCCTGGAGTGTCCTACACAACTATGGCTACACCTTC. V is TRBV30 and J is TRBJ1-2; no clear D gene. The length of the CDR3 is 13 residues. Germline-derived CDR1 and CDR2 are GTSNPN and SVGIG (reference sequence). V was trimmed by 0 bases and J by 2 bases, leaving 7 bases between them.

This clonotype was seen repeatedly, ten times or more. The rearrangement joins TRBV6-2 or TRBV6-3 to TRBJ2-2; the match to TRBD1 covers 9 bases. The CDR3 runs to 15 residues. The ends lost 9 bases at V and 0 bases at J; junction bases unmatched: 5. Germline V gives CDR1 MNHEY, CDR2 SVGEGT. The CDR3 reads CARKTGGPNTGELFF. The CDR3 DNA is TGTGCCAGAAAGACAGGGGGACCGAACACCGGGGAGCTGTTTTTT.

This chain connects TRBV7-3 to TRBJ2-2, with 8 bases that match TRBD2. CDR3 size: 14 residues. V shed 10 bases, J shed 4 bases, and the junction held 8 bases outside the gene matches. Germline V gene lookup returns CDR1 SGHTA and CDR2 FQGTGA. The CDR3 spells CATRLLAGTGELFF. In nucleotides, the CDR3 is TGTGCCACTCGGTTGCTAGCGGGCACCGGGGAGCTGTTTTTT.

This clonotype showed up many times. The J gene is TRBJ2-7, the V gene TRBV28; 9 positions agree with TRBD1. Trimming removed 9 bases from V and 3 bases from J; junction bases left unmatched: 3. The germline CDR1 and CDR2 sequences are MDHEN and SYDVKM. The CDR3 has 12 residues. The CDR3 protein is CASGTGYYEQYF. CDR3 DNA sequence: TGTGCCAGTGGGACAGGGTACTACGAGCAGTACTTC.

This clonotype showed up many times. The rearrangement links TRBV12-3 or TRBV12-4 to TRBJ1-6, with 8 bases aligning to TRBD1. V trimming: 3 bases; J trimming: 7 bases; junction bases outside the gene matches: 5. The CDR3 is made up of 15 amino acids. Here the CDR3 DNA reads TGTGCCAGCAGTTTTGCAGGGGGCGCGAATTCACCCCTCCACTTT. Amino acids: CASSFAGGANSPLHF.

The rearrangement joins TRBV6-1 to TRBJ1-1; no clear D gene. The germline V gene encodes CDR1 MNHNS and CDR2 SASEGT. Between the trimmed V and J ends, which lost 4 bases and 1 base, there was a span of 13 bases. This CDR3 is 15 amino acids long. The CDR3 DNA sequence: TGTGCCAGCAGTGGGGGTCGTGGGAAGAACACTGAAGCTTTCTTT. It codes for CASSGGRGKNTEAFF.

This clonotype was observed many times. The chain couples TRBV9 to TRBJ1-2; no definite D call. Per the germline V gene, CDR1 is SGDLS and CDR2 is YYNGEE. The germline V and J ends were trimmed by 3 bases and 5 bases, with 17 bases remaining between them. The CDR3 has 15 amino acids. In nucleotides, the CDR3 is TGTGCCAGCAGCGCGGGGAGGGAGCTGTATTATGGCTACACCTTC. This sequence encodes CASSAGRELYYGYTF.

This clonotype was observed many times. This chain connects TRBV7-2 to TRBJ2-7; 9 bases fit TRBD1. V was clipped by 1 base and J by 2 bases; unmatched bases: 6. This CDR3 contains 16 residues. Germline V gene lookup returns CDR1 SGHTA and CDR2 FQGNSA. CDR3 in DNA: TGTGCCAGCAGCTTAGTGGGGGGACAGGGAGCCTACGAGCAGTACTTC. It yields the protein CASSLVGGQGAYEQYF.

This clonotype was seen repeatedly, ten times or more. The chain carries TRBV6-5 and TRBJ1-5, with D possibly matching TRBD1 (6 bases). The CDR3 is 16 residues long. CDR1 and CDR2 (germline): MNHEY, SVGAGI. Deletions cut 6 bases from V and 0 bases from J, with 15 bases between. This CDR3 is CASRGGGHLSNQPQHF. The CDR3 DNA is TGTGCCAGCAGAGGGGGGGGACACCTTAGCAATCAGCCCCAGCATTTT.

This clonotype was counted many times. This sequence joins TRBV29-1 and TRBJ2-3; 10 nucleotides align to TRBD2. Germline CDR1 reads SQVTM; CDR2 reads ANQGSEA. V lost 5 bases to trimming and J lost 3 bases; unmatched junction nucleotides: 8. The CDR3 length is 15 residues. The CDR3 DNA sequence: TGCAGCGTTAACCCTAGCGGGAGTGGTACAGATACGCAGTATTTT. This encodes CSVNPSGSGTDTQYF.

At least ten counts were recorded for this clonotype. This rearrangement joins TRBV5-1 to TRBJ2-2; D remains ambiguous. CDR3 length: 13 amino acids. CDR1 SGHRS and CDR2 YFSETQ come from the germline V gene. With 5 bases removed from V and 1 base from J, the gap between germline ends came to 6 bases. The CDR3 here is CASREVNTGELFF. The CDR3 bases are TGCGCCAGCAGGGAAGTGAACACCGGGGAGCTGTTTTTT.

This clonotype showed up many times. CDR3 bases: TGTGCCAGCAGTTTGGCCCTCCTCGGCTATGGCTACACCTTC. This encodes CASSLALLGYGYTF. The chain uses TRBV12-3 or TRBV12-4 and TRBJ1-2, with unresolved D. Trimming took 3 bases from V and 4 from J, leaving 12 bases between them. This CDR3 has 14 amino acids.

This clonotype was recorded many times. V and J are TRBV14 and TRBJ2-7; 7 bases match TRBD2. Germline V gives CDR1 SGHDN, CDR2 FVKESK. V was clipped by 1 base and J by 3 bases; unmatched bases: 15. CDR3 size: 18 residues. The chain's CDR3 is CASSQVSAVGAGYYEQYF. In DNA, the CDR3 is TGTGCCAGCAGCCAAGTTTCAGCCGTCGGAGCGGGGTACTACGAGCAGTACTTC.

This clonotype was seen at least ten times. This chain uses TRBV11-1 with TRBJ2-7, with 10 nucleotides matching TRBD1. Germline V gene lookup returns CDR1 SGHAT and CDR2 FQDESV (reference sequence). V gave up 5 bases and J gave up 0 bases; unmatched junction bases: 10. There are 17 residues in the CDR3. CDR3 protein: CASSRPPGQGSSYEQYF. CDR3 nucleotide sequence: TGTGCCAGCAGCCGACCTCCGGGACAGGGGAGCTCCTACGAGCAGTACTTC.

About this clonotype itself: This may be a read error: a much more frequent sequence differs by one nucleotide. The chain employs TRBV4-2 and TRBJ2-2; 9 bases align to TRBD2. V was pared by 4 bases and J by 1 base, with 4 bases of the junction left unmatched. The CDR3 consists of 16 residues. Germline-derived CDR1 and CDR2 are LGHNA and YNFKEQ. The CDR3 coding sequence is TGTGCCAGCAGCCCTATAGCGGGAGTGAACACCGGGGAGCTGTTTTTT. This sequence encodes CASSPIAGVNTGELFF.

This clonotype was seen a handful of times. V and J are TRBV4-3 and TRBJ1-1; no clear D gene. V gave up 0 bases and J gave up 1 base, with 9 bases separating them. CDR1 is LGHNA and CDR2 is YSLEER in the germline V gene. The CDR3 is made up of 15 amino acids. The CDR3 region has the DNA TGCGCCAGCAGCCAAGATAAAGTCGGGAACACTGAAGCTTTCTTT. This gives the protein CASSQDKVGNTEAFF.

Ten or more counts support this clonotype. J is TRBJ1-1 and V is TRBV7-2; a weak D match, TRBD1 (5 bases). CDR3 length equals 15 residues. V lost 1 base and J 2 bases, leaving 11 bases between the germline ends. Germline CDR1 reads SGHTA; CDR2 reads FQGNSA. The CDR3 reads CASSLGGAENTEAFF. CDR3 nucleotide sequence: TGTGCCAGCAGCTTAGGTGGGGCGGAAAACACTGAAGCTTTCTTT.

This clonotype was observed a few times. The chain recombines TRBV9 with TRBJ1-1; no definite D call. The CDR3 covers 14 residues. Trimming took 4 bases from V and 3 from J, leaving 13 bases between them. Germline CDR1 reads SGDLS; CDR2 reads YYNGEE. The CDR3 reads CASSPRLIDTEAFF. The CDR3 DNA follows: TGTGCCAGCAGCCCCCGGTTGATTGACACTGAAGCTTTCTTT.